A single sample gave rise to the 12 T cell receptor beta chains below, sequenced in a study of OX40 agonist ivuxolimab in advanced cancers. Assay: immunoSEQ multiplex PCR; the TCRdb copy retains only in-frame clones and omits some. Among approximately 49,000 clones, approximately 84% were seen once, and the ten largest hold approximately 1.2%. Sequences were derived from CD4+ or CD8+ T cells sorted from blood, sampled in a trial of the OX40 agonist ivuxolimab. The receptors stem from an adult with an advanced solid tumor such as melanoma, head and neck, liver or kidney cancer.

This clone was counted once. The V gene is TRBV5-1, the J gene TRBJ2-3, with 9 bases matching TRBD2. With 5 bases clipped from V and 2 bases from J, the junction kept 3 bases outside the gene matches. CDR3 length: 14 amino acids. In germline, CDR1 is SGHRS, CDR2 YFSETQ. The CDR3 loop is CASRAGGITDTQYF. Here the CDR3 DNA reads TGCGCCAGCAGAGCGGGGGGAATCACAGATACGCAGTATTTT. The whole variable domain, remainder taken from reference TRBV5-1 and TRBJ2-3, is KAGVTQTPRYLIKTRGQQVTLSCSPISGHRSVSWYQQTPGQGLQFLFEYFSETQRNKGNFPGRFSGRQFSNSRSEMNVSTLELGDSALYLCASRAGGITDTQYFGPGTRLTVL.

This chain joins TRBV5-1 and TRBJ1-1; no clear D gene. Germline V lookup: CDR1 SGHRS, CDR2 YFSETQ. The V end was cut by 3 bases, the J end by 0 bases, with 3 bases between. CDR3 length: 12 amino acids. The CDR3 sequence is CASSSVNTEAFF. CDR3 DNA: TGCGCCAGCAGCTCCGTGAACACTGAAGCTTTCTTT. The full variable domain, in which reference TRBV5-1 and TRBJ1-1 provide the parts outside the CDR3, is KAGVTQTPRYLIKTRGQQVTLSCSPISGHRSVSWYQQTPGQGLQFLFEYFSETQRNKGNFPGRFSGRQFSNSRSEMNVSTLELGDSALYLCASSSVNTEAFFGQGTRLTVV.

The CDR3 protein is CASSFLASNVLTF. CDR3 DNA: TGTGCCAGCAGCTTTCTGGCGTCCAACGTCCTGACTTTC. This chain links TRBV7-9 with TRBJ2-6; no clear D gene. From germline, CDR1 is SEHNR and CDR2 FQNEAQ (reference sequence). Trimming removed 3 bases from V and 8 bases from J, with 8 bases in between. The CDR3 covers 13 residues.

The J gene is TRBJ2-5, the V gene TRBV7-3; D uncertain. Germline loops: CDR1 SGHTA, CDR2 FQGTGA. The CDR3 length is 19 residues. Deletions cut 2 bases from V and 1 base from J, with 23 bases between. CDR3 DNA sequence: TGTGCCAGCAGCTTACGACTGGAATGGTCTTCCACCATCCAAGAGACCCAGTACTTC. Translation gives CASSLRLEWSSTIQETQYF.

This chain connects TRBV28 to TRBJ1-2, with a weak D call TRBD1 (5 bases). The CDR3 covers 13 residues. The V end was cut by 2 bases, the J end by 4 bases, with 8 bases between. CDR1 and CDR2 from the germline V gene are MDHEN and SYDVKM. CDR3 nucleotides: TGTGCCAGCAGTTTACAGGGACCCTATGGCTACACCTTC. This translates into CASSLQGPYGYTF.

In nucleotides, the CDR3 is TGTGCCAGCAGCCCTCGACTAAACTCGAACACCGGGGAGCTGTTTTTT. It codes for CASSPRLNSNTGELFF. The gene calls are TRBV9 and TRBJ2-2; perhaps TRBD2 as D (5 bases). V was clipped by 4 bases and J by 0 bases, with 13 bases between them. CDR3 length equals 16 residues. Germline CDR1 and CDR2: SGDLS and YYNGEE.

The chain employs TRBV27 and TRBJ2-7; 7 bases align to TRBD1. The germline V gene encodes CDR1 MNHEY and CDR2 SMNVEV (reference sequence). V shed 7 bases and J 5 bases; nucleotides not matched to a gene: 17. This CDR3 has 16 residues. CDR3 amino acids: CASITLRGDRVHEQYF. The CDR3 region has the DNA TGTGCCAGCATCACCCTCCGAGGGGACAGAGTCCACGAGCAGTACTTC.

V usage is TRBV25-1 and J usage is TRBJ2-3; 11 bases are shared with TRBD1. The V gene's germline CDR1 is MGHDK and CDR2 SYGVNS. CDR3 length equals 15 residues. Unmatched junction bases numbered 6, after V lost 8 bases and J lost 2 bases. The DNA of the CDR3 is TGTGCCAGCGGACAGGGGGCTGGGGACACAGATACGCAGTATTTT. It yields the protein CASGQGAGDTDTQYF.

This rearrangement joins TRBV2 to TRBJ1-4; perhaps TRBD1 as D (5 bases). The germline V gene encodes CDR1 SNHLY and CDR2 FYNNEI. Trimming removed 6 bases at V and 8 bases at J, with 13 bases between. The CDR3 loop spans 13 amino acids. CDR3: CASSPRVYEKLFF. The CDR3 nucleotides read TGTGCCAGCAGCCCCAGGGTATACGAAAAACTGTTTTTT. Variable domain in full (rest from reference TRBV2 and TRBJ1-4): EPEVTQTPSHQVTQMGQEVILRCVPISNHLYFYWYRQILGQKVEFLVSFYNNEISEKSEIFDDQFSVERPDGSNFTLKIRSTKLEDSAMYFCASSPRVYEKLFFGSGTQLSVL.

The chain links TRBV19 to TRBJ1-5; TRBD1 aligns across 8 bases. Trimming at V came to 7 bases and at J to 0 bases, leaving 5 bases not matched to a gene. The CDR3 runs to 15 residues. Germline CDR1 reads LNHDA; CDR2 reads SQIVND (reference sequence). CDR3: CASIGQGYSNQPQHF. For the CDR3, the DNA is TGTGCCAGTATTGGACAGGGCTATAGCAATCAGCCCCAGCATTTT.

The chain couples TRBV9 to TRBJ1-1; the match to TRBD1 covers 8 bases. Losses at the gene ends were 0 bases for V and 6 bases for J; bases not matched to a gene: 10. Germline CDR1 and CDR2: SGDLS and YYNGEE. This CDR3 is built from 16 residues. The CDR3 here is CASSVVDRGYPAEAFF. CDR3 nucleotides: TGTGCCAGCAGCGTAGTCGACAGGGGATATCCCGCTGAAGCTTTCTTT.

The chain recombines TRBV6-7 with TRBJ2-5; no clear D. TRBV6-7 is labeled an ORF, and its function is uncertain. The V gene lost 6 bases and the J gene lost 5 bases, with 10 bases spanning the gap. The CDR3 loop spans 12 amino acids. The CDR3 nucleotides read TGTGCCAGCAGCCGATCCCGGGAGACCCAGTACTTC. It encodes CASSRSRETQYF.